This T cell receptor beta chain was documented in a study of cytomegalovirus exposure and HLA in healthy donors. Of note for this clone: Its cognate antigen is unknown.

Study-wide points: Later analysis suggested most CMV-associated TCR beta chains were HLA-restricted. Analysis performed later found 16,951 TCR beta sequences associated with HLA alleles at 0.05 false discovery rate. Cytomegalovirus-associated status was assigned to roughly 160 TCR beta chains. The authors confirmed in vitro that three CMV-associated chains were specific for CMV antigens.

PCR primers comprised 60 Vbeta and 13 Jbeta primers. Produced via immunoSEQ multiplex PCR; TCRdb's table is partial and in-frame only. The sample contains about 150,000 clones, approximately 87% of which appear only once. Germline CDR1 and CDR2: SQVTM and ANQGSEA. The CDR3 has 12 residues. The rearrangement links TRBV29-1 to TRBJ2-1; the D gene is possibly TRBD2 (6 bases). This TCR came from a woman in her twenties or thirties in good health and CMV-seronegative. The sample taken for sequencing was PBMCs. The CDR3 loop reads CSGLAEHNEQFF. The CDR3 bases are TGCTCGGGGTTAGCGGAGCACAATGAGCAGTTCTTC.